Sequencing of this T cell receptor (beta chain) was carried out in a study of post-analysis software for immune sequencing data. Study context: Relapsing-remitting, secondary progressive and progressive-relapsing forms made up the multiple sclerosis disease courses.

Comment on this clonotype: What it binds is not known.

The CDR3 length is 15 residues. Unmatched junction bases numbered 9, after V lost 4 bases and J lost 4 bases. Study results and caveats: Those with multiple sclerosis, the patient group, showed significantly lower normalized Chao1 diversity than controls. Roughly 5 TRBV segments, including TRBV5-6, TRBV5-1 and TRBV20-1, were more frequent in patients than controls.

Unique molecular identifiers featured in each of the TCR beta cDNA libraries. Some 500,000 cDNA molecules were obtained per 1 to 10 million input T cells. TCRdb processed the PCR reads anew with MiXCR; each CDR3 protein has one entry. The data contain around 770,000 distinct CDR3 sequences, roughly 50% of them singletons. This TCR came from a girl aged 10 to 17 with multiple sclerosis. Sample: blood. The V gene is TRBV12-3 or TRBV12-4, the J gene TRBJ1-2; 7 bases line up with TRBD1. CDR3 in amino acids: CASSSTGTELYGYTF. CDR3 bases: TGTGCCAGCAGTTCCACAGGGACAGAGCTCTATGGCTACACCTTC.